This is a list of T cell receptor beta chains from one sample in a study of CD8 T cells in ankylosing spondylitis. TCRdb re-derived calls from the 5' RACE reads in MiXCR, one entry per CDR3 protein. The profile shows 150,000 to 200,000 distinct CDR3 sequences, roughly 30% of them singletons. What was sequenced was synovial fluid, either unsorted or a sorted T cell fraction (not recorded which). These receptors were obtained from a male donor with ankylosing spondylitis. CDR3s include the opening cysteine and the closing phenylalanine or tryptophan. A D gene is named only where the DNA matches it firmly. For some rows the clone size is stated as once, few or many, or as a class when expanded; others skip it.

D gene	V gene	J gene	clone size	CDR3 protein
-	TRBV20-1	TRBJ1-2	many	CSARESGTGDYGYTF
-	TRBV28	TRBJ2-1	many	CASSLNPPRNEQFF
-	TRBV10-3	TRBJ2-7	few	CAISEDYPPSYEQYF
TRBD1	TRBV29-1	TRBJ2-3	few	CSSRGQGSNTQYF
TRBD1	TRBV6-1	TRBJ1-2	once	CASRGTGRVENTF
TRBD1	TRBV4-1	TRBJ2-3	few	CASSRGQVEADTQYF
TRBD2	TRBV20-1	TRBJ2-7	few	CSASNRRTSYDPGEQYF
TRBD2	TRBV20-1	TRBJ2-1	-	CSAQTGLAGASEQFF
TRBD2	TRBV5-1	TRBJ2-1	many	CASSLSGGYNEQFF
TRBD2	TRBV6-1	TRBJ2-5	-	CASSGGGSQETQYF
TRBD2	TRBV3-1	TRBJ2-3	-	CASSLNRGGHTDTQYF
-	TRBV27	TRBJ2-1	few	CASSVDNEQFF
TRBD2	TRBV28	TRBJ2-3	few	CASTSRGLAVLPDTQYF
TRBD1	TRBV28	TRBJ2-2	-	CASRTGGDTGELFF
TRBD2	TRBV2	TRBJ2-1	-	CASSVAGGAGEQFF
-	TRBV3-1	TRBJ2-7	few	CASSQDSRAYEQYF
-	TRBV6-2/TRBV6-3	TRBJ2-1	-	CASSLGTPAYNEQFF
TRBD1	TRBV6-1	TRBJ2-7	many	CASSLKTGGPYEQYF